The source of this TCR beta chain is a study of regulatory T cells in long-lasting Graves disease. CDR3 regions were amplified by Arm-PCR using iRepertoire HTBI primers to build TCR beta libraries. TCRdb re-called the multiplex PCR reads with MiXCR, one entry per CDR3 protein. There are 420,000 or so distinct CDR3 sequences in the sample; approximately 16% occur only once, and about 25% lies in the top ten. Time point denoted: newly diagnosed GD, antithyroid drugs for less than 3 months. Construction of the TCR library relied on RNA isolated from PBMCs. The data also belong to a second study, concerning T cells in Graves' hyperthyroidism and ophthalmopathy.

This clonotype was sampled from a young woman with Graves disease. Source: peripheral blood mononuclear cells (PBMCs), taken at new diagnosis, from a patient treated with antithyroid drugs.

CDR3 residues: CATSRVTGPEQYF. For the CDR3, the DNA is TGTGCCACCAGCAGAGTAACAGGGCCCGAGCAGTACTTC. The rearrangement uses TRBV15 and TRBJ2-7, with TRBD1 as a possible D gene (6 bases). This CDR3 region has 13 residues. Trimming removed 1 base at V and 6 bases at J, with 10 bases between. The germline V gene has CDR1 LNHNV and CDR2 YYDKDF (reference sequence).